A single sample gave rise to the 32 T cell receptor beta chains below, sequenced in a study of memory CD4+ T cells and cytomegalovirus serostatus. Single viable CD3+CD4+CD8-CD45RO+ cells were sorted as the memory CD4+ T cells. The method was immunoSEQ multiplex PCR; TCRdb's version includes in-frame clones alone and lacks a portion of them. The table lists approximately 40,000 clones, 70% to 80% of them singletons. Sequencing input: memory CD4+ T cells from blood. Source of these receptors: an adult in good health and CMV-seronegative.

This chain links TRBV2 with TRBJ2-7; D is perhaps TRBD2 (6 bases). CDR3 size: 13 residues. V lost 7 bases and J lost 3, with 13 bases in between. CDR1 SNHLY and CDR2 FYNNEI come from the germline V gene. The CDR3 nucleotides read TGTGCCAGCATCGGGGGAGTGGACTACGAGCAGTACTTC. It translates to CASIGGVDYEQYF. Combining the CDR3 with reference TRBV2 and TRBJ2-7 gives the whole variable domain EPEVTQTPSHQVTQMGQEVILRCVPISNHLYFYWYRQILGQKVEFLVSFYNNEISEKSEIFDDQFSVERPDGSNFTLKIRSTKLEDSAMYFCASIGGVDYEQYFGPGTRLTVT.

V usage is TRBV19 and J usage is TRBJ1-1; D call uncertain. The CDR3 consists of 13 residues. The germline gives CDR1 LNHDA, CDR2 SQIVND (reference sequence). V lost 6 bases, J lost 3 bases, and 11 bases lay in between. CDR3 sequence: CASSEIRDTEAFF. DNA for the CDR3: TGTGCCAGTAGCGAAATAAGAGACACTGAAGCTTTCTTT.

This clone was observed a handful of times. The genes are TRBV6-6 and TRBJ1-5; 8 bases map to TRBD1. The CDR3 sequence is 16 residues long. The V segment lost 6 bases and the J segment 3 bases; nucleotides outside the gene matches: 10. Germline values: CDR1 MNHNY, CDR2 SVGAGI (reference sequence). Here the CDR3 DNA reads TGTGCCAGCAGACCCCGGACAGGGCTCACCAATCAGCCCCAGCATTTT. Translating gives CASRPRTGLTNQPQHF.

The chain employs TRBV4-3 and TRBJ2-1; 7 bases match TRBD2. The CDR3 length is 16 residues. The germline gives CDR1 LGHNA, CDR2 YSLEER. The ends lost 0 bases at V and 6 bases at J; junction bases unmatched: 8. CDR3 in amino acids: CASSQDSNSGPNEQFF. The CDR3 region has the DNA TGCGCCAGCAGCCAAGATAGTAATAGCGGGCCCAATGAGCAGTTCTTC.

This chain's CDR3 is CASSLLFRLAGETQYF. For the CDR3, the DNA is TGTGCCAGCAGCTTACTATTTCGACTAGCGGGAGAGACCCAGTACTTC. V usage is TRBV7-8 and J usage is TRBJ2-5; 10 bases are shared with TRBD2. V was clipped by 2 bases and J by 4 bases; unmatched bases: 7. The CDR3 loop spans 16 amino acids. Germline values: CDR1 SGHVS, CDR2 FQNEAQ.

The rearrangement joins TRBV27 to TRBJ2-6; D gene unclear. The germline V gene encodes CDR1 MNHEY and CDR2 SMNVEV (reference sequence). The CDR3 totals 15 residues. Trimming stripped 6 bases from V and 0 bases from J, with 9 bases between. The CDR3 region has the DNA TGTGCCAGCAGATCCCCTTCCTCTGGGGCCAACGTCCTGACTTTC. It encodes CASRSPSSGANVLTF.

The chain couples TRBV28 to TRBJ2-1; 7 bases map to TRBD2. V dropped 5 bases and J dropped 5; count of bases not matched to a gene: 12. Germline loops: CDR1 MDHEN, CDR2 SYDVKM. The CDR3 extends over 16 amino acids. In DNA form, the CDR3 reads TGTGCCAGCAGTGGTACCTTAGCGGGTTACCACAATGAGCAGTTCTTC. Protein: CASSGTLAGYHNEQFF. Full variable domain (remainder filled in from reference TRBV28 and TRBJ2-1): DVKVTQSSRYLVKRTGEKVFLECVQDMDHENMFWYRQDPGLGLRLIYFSYDVKMKEKGDIPEGYSVSREKKERFSLILESASTNQTSMYLCASSGTLAGYHNEQFFGPGTRLTVL.

This CDR3 reads CASISDGRSNTEAFF. In DNA form, the CDR3 reads TGTGCCAGCATAAGCGATGGCAGGTCGAACACTGAAGCTTTCTTT. The chain links TRBV10-3 to TRBJ1-1; no firm D call. The germline CDR1 and CDR2 sequences are ENHRY and SYGVKD. V lost 10 bases and J lost 1, with 19 bases in between. CDR3 length equals 15 residues.

The chain recombines TRBV28 with TRBJ2-7; TRBD2 matches at 8 bases. Unmatched junction bases numbered 5, after V lost 7 bases and J lost 0 bases. Germline assignment: CDR1 MDHEN and CDR2 SYDVKM. The CDR3 covers 14 residues. CDR3 loop: CASIVSGSSYEQYF. CDR3 sequence (DNA): TGTGCCAGCATTGTAAGCGGGAGCTCCTACGAGCAGTACTTC.

The chain links TRBV11-2 to TRBJ2-7; tentatively, D is TRBD1 or TRBD2 (5 bases each). The CDR3 has 14 amino acids. Trimming pared 5 bases from V and 2 bases from J, leaving 13 bases between. The germline gives CDR1 SGHAT, CDR2 FQNNGV. The CDR3 reads CASSPAGTAYEQYF. The CDR3 DNA sequence: TGTGCCAGCAGCCCAGCCGGGACGGCCTACGAGCAGTACTTC.

The chain couples TRBV9 to TRBJ2-2; D possibly uses TRBD1 or TRBD2 (5 bases each). The CDR3 has 13 residues. Germline-derived CDR1 and CDR2 are SGDLS and YYNGEE. The ends were cut back, 10 bases at V and 0 bases at J, with 10 bases in the middle. The CDR3 region is CASGQTNTGELFF. For the CDR3, the DNA is TGTGCCTCGGGGCAGACGAACACCGGGGAGCTGTTTTTT. Drawing the rest from reference TRBV9 and TRBJ2-2, the complete variable domain is DSGVTQTPKHLITATGQRVTLRCSPRSGDLSVYWYQQSLDQGLQFLIQYYNGEERAKGNILERFSAQQFPDLHSELNLSSLELGDSALYFCASGQTNTGELFFGEGSRLTVL.

The chain couples TRBV10-1 to TRBJ2-3; D possibly uses TRBD1 or TRBD2 (5 bases each). Germline CDR1 and CDR2: WNHNN and SYGVQD (reference sequence). With 4 bases removed from V and 0 bases from J, the gap between germline ends came to 8 bases. The CDR3 has 14 amino acids. CDR3 in amino acids: CASSGGGSTDTQYF. The DNA for the CDR3 is TGCGCCAGCAGTGGTGGGGGAAGCACAGATACGCAGTATTTT.

With regard to this clone: The sample carries other DNA sequences with the same CDR3. The V gene is TRBV28, the J gene TRBJ1-2; D gene uncertain. There are 11 residues in the CDR3. Germline CDR1 MDHEN, CDR2 SYDVKM. The V end lost 8 bases, the J end lost 5 bases, and 9 bases lay between the germline ends. The CDR3 DNA is TGTGCCAGCCGGACGTCTTATGGCTACACCTTC. Translating it yields CASRTSYGYTF.

This clone is medium-sized within its sample. The V and J genes are TRBV7-2 and TRBJ1-4; a possible D gene is TRBD1 (6 bases). Trimming took off 5 bases at V and 8 bases at J, with 18 bases between the two ends. The CDR3 is made up of 15 amino acids. From germline, CDR1 is SGHTA and CDR2 FQGNSA. Here the CDR3 DNA reads TGTGCCAGCAGCCCCGACAGGACAATAAGGGAAAAACTGTTTTTT. It encodes CASSPDRTIREKLFF. Combining the CDR3 with reference TRBV7-2 and TRBJ1-4 gives the whole variable domain GAGVSQSPSNKVTEKGKDVELRCDPISGHTALYWYRQSLGQGLEFLIYFQGNSAPDKSGLPSDRFSAERTGGSVSTLTIQRTQQEDSAVYLCASSPDRTIREKLFFGSGTQLSVL.

V is TRBV4-1 and J is TRBJ2-6; no reliable D call. This CDR3 region has 18 residues. V dropped 3 bases and J dropped 4 bases, with 19 bases sitting between them. Per germline, CDR1 MGHRA and CDR2 YSYEKL. CDR3 residues: CASSHTDLGIVGANVLTF. Written as DNA, the CDR3 is TGCGCCAGCAGCCACACAGATTTAGGGATTGTCGGGGCCAACGTCCTGACTTTC.

The chain links TRBV11-1 to TRBJ2-7; 13 nucleotides agree with TRBD2. Germline assignment: CDR1 SGHAT and CDR2 FQDESV (reference sequence). J gave up 4 bases and V 3 bases, and 3 bases lay outside the gene matches. This CDR3 is 15 amino acids long. CDR3 region: CASSFRLAGGYEQYF. The CDR3 DNA sequence: TGTGCCAGCAGCTTTAGACTAGCGGGAGGTTACGAGCAGTACTTC.

This clone has only one observation. This chain uses TRBV7-9 with TRBJ2-7; TRBD1 matches at 11 bases. J lost 6 bases, V lost 5 bases, and 6 bases had no gene match. The CDR3 is 14 amino acids. Germline V gene data show CDR1 as SEHNR and CDR2 as FQNEAQ (reference sequence). The chain's CDR3 is CASSVWGQGGEQYF. CDR3 nucleotide sequence: TGTGCCAGCAGCGTGTGGGGACAGGGGGGCGAGCAGTACTTC.

This chain links TRBV25-1 with TRBJ1-1; TRBD1 is a possible D gene (5 bases). Trimming left V 5 bases short and J 0 bases short, with 16 bases between. The CDR3 has 16 residues. The germline V gene encodes CDR1 MGHDK and CDR2 SYGVNS. This CDR3 is CASSPDQGPMNTEAFF. The CDR3 coding sequence is TGTGCCAGCAGTCCCGATCAGGGTCCCATGAACACTGAAGCTTTCTTT.

The chain uses TRBV18 and TRBJ1-3; 10 nucleotides align to TRBD1. After removal of 4 bases from V and 0 bases from J, the junction contained 6 bases not matched to a gene. Germline lookup yields CDR1 KGHSH and CDR2 LQKENI. This CDR3 is 17 amino acids long. CDR3 residues: CASSQRTGGSSGNTIYF. For the CDR3, the DNA is TGTGCCAGCTCACAACGGACAGGGGGAAGCTCTGGAAACACCATATATTTT.

The rearrangement joins TRBV30 to TRBJ1-1, with D unclear. Germline CDR1 GTSNPN, CDR2 SVGIG (reference sequence). The CDR3 has 14 amino acids. V was cut by 0 bases and J by 1 base, with 9 bases left in between. CDR3 DNA: TGTGCCTGGAGTGTACGAAGGACGAACACTGAAGCTTTCTTT. Encoded protein: CAWSVRRTNTEAFF.

Note on this clone: Distinct nucleotide sequences in the sample also encode this CDR3. The chain employs TRBV5-5 and TRBJ1-1; D ambiguous. The germline CDR1 and CDR2 sequences are SGHKS and YYEKEE (reference sequence). Trimming pared 2 bases from V and 0 bases from J, leaving 8 bases between. The CDR3 is made up of 14 amino acids. CDR3 sequence (DNA): TGTGCCAGCAGCTTACAGAGGATGAACACTGAAGCTTTCTTT. Translation gives CASSLQRMNTEAFF.

CDR3 nucleotides: TGTGCCAGCAGCTCGGGACTAGCCAGCACAGATACGCAGTATTTT. This gives the protein CASSSGLASTDTQYF. The rearrangement links TRBV7-8 to TRBJ2-3; 9 bases align to TRBD2. The CDR3 runs to 15 residues. V shed 4 bases and J 0 bases; nucleotides not matched to a gene: 2. Germline V gene data show CDR1 as SGHVS and CDR2 as FQNEAQ.

The chain recombines TRBV11-2 with TRBJ2-1, with D hard to call. The CDR3 extends over 11 amino acids. V was shortened by 7 bases and J by 2 bases, with 3 bases between the two germline ends. Germline lookup yields CDR1 SGHAT and CDR2 FQNNGV. CDR3: CASTTYNEQFF. CDR3 coding DNA: TGTGCCAGCACCACCTACAATGAGCAGTTCTTC.

This clone has more than one count but fewer than ten. The chain combines TRBV21-1 with TRBJ1-1. TRBV21-1 is recorded as a pseudogene. The CDR3 covers 13 residues. As DNA, the CDR3 is TGTGCCGGTGCTGGTAAGGGAAACACTGAAGCTTTCTTT. Translated, it gives CAGAGKGNTEAFF.

V is TRBV30 and J is TRBJ1-1; D gene unclear. There are 13 residues in the CDR3. Trimming took off 8 bases at V and 2 bases at J, with 15 bases between the two ends. Germline CDR1 and CDR2: GTSNPN and SVGIG (reference sequence). The CDR3 reads CARRYRVNTEAFF. For the CDR3, the DNA is TGTGCCAGAAGGTACCGAGTAAACACTGAAGCTTTCTTT.

This clone occurred many times. The DNA for the CDR3 is TGTGCCTGGAGTGGAAGGGACAGCTACGAGCAGTACTTC. As protein: CAWSGRDSYEQYF. The chain uses TRBV30 and TRBJ2-7; 7 positions agree with TRBD1. The CDR3 loop spans 13 amino acids. The V segment lost 1 base and the J segment 3 bases; nucleotides outside the gene matches: 3. CDR1 and CDR2 (germline): GTSNPN, SVGIG (reference sequence).

CDR3 protein: CASGQGVDEQYF. CDR3 nucleotides: TGTGCCTCGGGACAGGGGGTCGACGAGCAGTACTTC. The chain is built from TRBV30 and TRBJ2-7; 11 bases match TRBD1. The germline gives CDR1 GTSNPN, CDR2 SVGIG (reference sequence). The CDR3 length is 12 residues. J gave up 5 bases and V 7 bases, and 4 bases lay outside the gene matches.

This clone has a single count. The chain combines TRBV5-1 with TRBJ1-4, with 9 nucleotides matching TRBD1. There are 15 residues in the CDR3. The J segment lost 5 bases and the V segment lost 4 bases, leaving 6 bases of the junction unmatched. CDR1 and CDR2 from the germline V gene are SGHRS and YFSETQ. CDR3 nucleotide sequence: TGCGCCAGCAGCCCGGCCGGGACAGGGAATGAAAAACTGTTTTTT. Translating gives CASSPAGTGNEKLFF.

The J gene is TRBJ2-3, the V gene TRBV5-4; the D is unclear. The CDR3 length is 13 residues. V shed 2 bases and J shed 1 base, with 5 bases lying between them. Germline V gene lookup returns CDR1 SGHNT and CDR2 YYREEE (reference sequence). The CDR3 bases are TGTGCCAGCAGCTTAGGCGGCACAGATACGCAGTATTTT. Residues: CASSLGGTDTQYF.

This clone has a handful of counts. The chain links TRBV7-9 to TRBJ2-7, with a weak D call TRBD1 (6 bases). CDR3 length: 13 amino acids. Germline-derived CDR1 and CDR2 are SEHNR and FQNEAQ (reference sequence). The V and J ends lost 5 bases and 6 bases respectively, with 14 bases between them. The CDR3 region has the DNA TGTGCCAGCAGCCGCCAGGGGCTTTCCGAGCAGTACTTC. Translated, it gives CASSRQGLSEQYF.

The CDR3 loop reads CASSLDRRRDQPQHF. CDR3 DNA: TGTGCCAGCAGCTTAGATCGTAGAAGAGATCAGCCCCAGCATTTT. The chain combines TRBV11-2 with TRBJ1-5, with unresolved D. The CDR3 runs 15 residues. The germline V and J ends were trimmed by 0 bases and 5 bases, with 11 bases remaining between them. Germline V gene sequence: CDR1 SGHAT, CDR2 FQNNGV.

The DNA for the CDR3 is TGCGCCAGCAGCTCAGACTCGGCGCGGAGCACCGGGGAGCTGTTTTTT. Encoded protein: CASSSDSARSTGELFF. The chain recombines TRBV5-1 with TRBJ2-2; D remains unclear. The CDR3 is 16 amino acids. Germline assignment: CDR1 SGHRS and CDR2 YFSETQ. V was shortened by 3 bases and J by 4 bases, with 16 bases between the two germline ends.